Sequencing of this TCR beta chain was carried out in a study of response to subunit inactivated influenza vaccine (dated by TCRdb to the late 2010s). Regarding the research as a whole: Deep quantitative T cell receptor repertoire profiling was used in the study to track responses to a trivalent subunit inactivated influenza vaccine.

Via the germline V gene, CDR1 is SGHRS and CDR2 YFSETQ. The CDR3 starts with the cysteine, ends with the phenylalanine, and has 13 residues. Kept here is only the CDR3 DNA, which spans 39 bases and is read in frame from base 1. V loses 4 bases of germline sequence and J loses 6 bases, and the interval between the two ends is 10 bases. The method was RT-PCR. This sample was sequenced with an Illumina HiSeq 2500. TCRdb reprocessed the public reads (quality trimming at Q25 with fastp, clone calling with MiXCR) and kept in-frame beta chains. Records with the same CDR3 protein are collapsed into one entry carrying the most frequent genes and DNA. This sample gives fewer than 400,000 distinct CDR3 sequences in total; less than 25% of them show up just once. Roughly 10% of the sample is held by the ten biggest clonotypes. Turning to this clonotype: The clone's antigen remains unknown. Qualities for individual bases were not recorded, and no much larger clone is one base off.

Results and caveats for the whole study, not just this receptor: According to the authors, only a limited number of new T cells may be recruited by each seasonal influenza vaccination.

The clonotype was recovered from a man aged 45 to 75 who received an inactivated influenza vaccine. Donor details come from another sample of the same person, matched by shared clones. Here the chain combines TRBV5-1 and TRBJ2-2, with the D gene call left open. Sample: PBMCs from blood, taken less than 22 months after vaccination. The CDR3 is CASSPDEAGELFF. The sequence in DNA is TGCGCCAGCAGCCCGGACGAAGCCGGGGAGCTGTTTTTT.